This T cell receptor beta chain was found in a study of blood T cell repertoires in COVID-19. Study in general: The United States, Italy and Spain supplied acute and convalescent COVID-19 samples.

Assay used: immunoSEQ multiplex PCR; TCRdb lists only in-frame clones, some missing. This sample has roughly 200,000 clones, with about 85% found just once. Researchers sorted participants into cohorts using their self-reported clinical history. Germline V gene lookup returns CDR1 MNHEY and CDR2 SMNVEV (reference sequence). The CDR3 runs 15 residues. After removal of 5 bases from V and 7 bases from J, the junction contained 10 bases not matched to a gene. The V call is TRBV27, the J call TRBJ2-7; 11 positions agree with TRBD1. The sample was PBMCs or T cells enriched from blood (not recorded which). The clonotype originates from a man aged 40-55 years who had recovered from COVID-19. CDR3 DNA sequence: TGTGCCAGCAGTCCCTGGACAGGGGGCGCGGGGGAGCAGTACTTC. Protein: CASSPWTGGAGEQYF.